This entry describes one TCR beta chain. What antigen it recognizes has not been identified. Per-nucleotide qualities are absent, and no much larger clonotype sits a single base away. Libraries were built with the immunoSEQ multiplex PCR assay. This immuneACCESS table, as held by TCRdb, lists in-frame sequences with V and J called but not all clones. Of the missing ones, under half trace to an unresolved V gene in checked studies; the others have no known cause. This sample gives fewer than 90,000 clones in total; around 90% of them show up just once. Together, the top ten hold roughly 2% of the sample. The CDR3 measures 15 amino acids from cysteine to phenylalanine. Only the CDR3 part of the read is kept: 45 bases, read in frame from the first base. The germline V gene encodes CDR1 LGHDT and CDR2 YNNKEL (reference sequence). Deletion took 0 bases off V and 3 bases off J, with a span of 12 bases between the germline ends.

The record originates from a study of control samples from healthy donors and cancer patients (dated by TCRdb to the early 2020s). This TCR derives from a woman between 55 and 75 years old with head and neck cancer. This chain joins TRBV3-1 (or the pseudogene TRBV3-2) to TRBJ2-7; perhaps TRBD1 is the D gene, with 5 bases matching. Sequenced: PBMCs. The DNA sequence is as follows: TGTGCCAGCAGCCAAGAGTGGGGCCCGTACTACGAGCAGTACTTC. Translation gives CASSQEWGPYYEQYF.